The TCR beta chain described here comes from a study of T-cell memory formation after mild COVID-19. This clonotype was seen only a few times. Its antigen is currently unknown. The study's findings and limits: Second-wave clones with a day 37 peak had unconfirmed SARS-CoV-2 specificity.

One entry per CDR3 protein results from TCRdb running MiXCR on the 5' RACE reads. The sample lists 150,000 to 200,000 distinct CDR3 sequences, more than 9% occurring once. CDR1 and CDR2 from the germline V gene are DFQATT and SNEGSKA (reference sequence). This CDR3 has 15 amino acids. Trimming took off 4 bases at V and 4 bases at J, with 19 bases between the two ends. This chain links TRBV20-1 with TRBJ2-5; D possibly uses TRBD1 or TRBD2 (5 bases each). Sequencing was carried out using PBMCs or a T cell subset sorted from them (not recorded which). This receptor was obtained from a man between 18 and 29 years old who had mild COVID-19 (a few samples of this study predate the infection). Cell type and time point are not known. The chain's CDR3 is CSATGRELVRETQYF. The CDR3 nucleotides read TGCAGTGCTACCGGCAGGGAGCTTGTGCGAGAGACCCAGTACTTC.